This record looks at one T cell receptor beta chain sequence and its context. The data derive from a study of T cell repertoires in aging, cancer and after chemotherapy. Background on the study: Donor ages fell into six groups from 30 or younger up to 70 or older. Clear clonal overlap appeared across healthy donor samples taken over several months to years.

V lost 8 bases to trimming and J lost 1 base, with 14 bases between them. Germline loops: CDR1 SGHRS, CDR2 YFSETQ. The CDR3 totals 14 residues. A mixed TRB-A/B primer pool amplified rearranged TRB by multiplex touch-down PCR. TCRdb re-called the multiplex PCR reads through MiXCR, storing one row per CDR3 protein. The sample includes approximately 10,000 distinct CDR3 sequences, less than 30% of them seen just once. The template was genomic DNA from peripheral blood, not RNA. Material for sequencing was blood. The TCR was taken from a human donor in good health. The rearrangement joins TRBV5-1 to TRBJ2-3; possibly TRBD1 or TRBD2 for D (6 bases each). Here the CDR3 DNA reads TGCGCCAGTCGGATAAGGGGGGGCACAGATACGCAGTATTTT. It translates to CASRIRGGTDTQYF.